Listed below are T cell receptor beta chains from one sample, sequenced in a study of cytotoxic CD8 clonotypes in ibrutinib-treated CLL. The data were produced by immunoSEQ multiplex PCR, yet TCRdb's version contains in-frame clones alone and is incomplete. The top ten hold around two fifths of the sample, which has about 63,000 clones, roughly 71% seen once. The material sequenced was PBMCs, taken after 12 months of ibrutinib treatment. The receptor source for this set is a human donor with chronic lymphocytic leukemia. CDR3s include the opening cysteine and the closing phenylalanine or tryptophan. A D gene is named only where the DNA matches it firmly. A row's size may be missing; if present it is once, few, many or a size class.

DNA: TGTGCCAGCAGTTCCCGTGGTCACACCGGGGAGCTGTTTTTT
CDR3: CASSSRGHTGELFF
size: NA
V: TRBV6-6
J: TRBJ2-2
D: NA

DNA: TGTGCCATCAGTGAGGGGACAGGACAAGAGACCCAGTACTTC
CDR3: CAISEGTGQETQYF
size: NA
V: TRBV10-3
J: TRBJ2-5
D: TRBD1

DNA: TGCGCCAGCAGCCCCGCCGAAATCGGGAGTTTCTTAAATGAGCAGTTCTTC
CDR3: CASSPAEIGSFLNEQFF
size: NA
V: TRBV5-1
J: TRBJ2-1
D: NA

DNA: TGCGCCAGCAGCTTGGTAGGGACAGGACGCTACGAGCAGTACTTC
CDR3: CASSLVGTGRYEQYF
size: NA
V: TRBV5-1
J: TRBJ2-7
D: TRBD1

DNA: TGTGCTAGCAGCTTAGCGGCATCGAGGGAGGAACGAGTGGGCGGTCAGCCCCAGCATTTT
CDR3: CASSLAASREERVGGQPQHF
size: once
V: TRBV7-7
J: TRBJ1-5
D: NA

DNA: TGTGCCAGCAGCCCTCGGGATTACAGGGTGGTGTACGAGCAGTACTTC
CDR3: CASSPRDYRVVYEQYF
size: NA
V: TRBV14
J: TRBJ2-7
D: NA

DNA: TGTGCCATCAGTGAGACTAGCGGGACCTACGAGCAGTACTTC
CDR3: CAISETSGTYEQYF
size: NA
V: TRBV10-3
J: TRBJ2-7
D: TRBD2

DNA: TGTGCCAGCTGGCTAGCGGGAAACAATGAGCAGTTCTTC
CDR3: CASWLAGNNEQFF
size: NA
V: TRBV5-6
J: TRBJ2-1
D: TRBD2

DNA: TGTGCCAGCAAGCCTAACCAGGGGGAGACCCAGTACTTC
CDR3: CASKPNQGETQYF
size: many
V: TRBV27
J: TRBJ2-5
D: NA

DNA: TGTGCCAGCAGCCGGGGGGCGCCAGGATCAGAGACCCAGTACTTC
CDR3: CASSRGAPGSETQYF
size: NA
V: TRBV5-4
J: TRBJ2-5
D: NA

DNA: TGTGCCATCCAACGGGACATCCGGGCCTCGAATAGCAATCAGCCCCAGCATTTT
CDR3: CAIQRDIRASNSNQPQHF
size: few
V: TRBV6-4
J: TRBJ1-5
D: NA

DNA: TGTGCCAGCAGCTTAGCCCGACCTTTCCCGAGGACTGGGGCCAACGTCCTGACTTTC
CDR3: CASSLARPFPRTGANVLTF
size: NA
V: TRBV7-9
J: TRBJ2-6
D: NA

DNA: TGCGCCAGCAGCTTGGCATCGGGGGCAACTCCCTACGAGCAGTACTTC
CDR3: CASSLASGATPYEQYF
size: NA
V: TRBV5-1
J: TRBJ2-7
D: NA

DNA: TGTGCCAGCAGATCCGGGACAGGGAGCGATGAGCAGTTCTTC
CDR3: CASRSGTGSDEQFF
size: NA
V: TRBV7-6
J: TRBJ2-1
D: TRBD1

DNA: TGCGCCAGCAGCAGGGGACAGAGTAACACTGAAGCTTTCTTT
CDR3: CASSRGQSNTEAFF
size: few
V: TRBV5-1
J: TRBJ1-1
D: TRBD1

DNA: TGTGCCAGCAGTCGGACTAGCGGGAGATTGACCGGGGAGCTGTTTTTT
CDR3: CASSRTSGRLTGELFF
size: NA
V: TRBV9
J: TRBJ2-2
D: TRBD2

DNA: TGTGCCAGCAGCCCATCACTAGTGAGTGAGACCCAGTACTTC
CDR3: CASSPSLVSETQYF
size: NA
V: TRBV7-9
J: TRBJ2-5
D: NA

DNA: TGTGCCAGCAGCCAAGAGCTAGCAGATACGCAGTATTTT
CDR3: CASSQELADTQYF
size: few
V: TRBV4-2
J: TRBJ2-3
D: NA

DNA: TGCGCCAGCAGCGGGACAGCTCAAAAACTGTTTTTT
CDR3: CASSGTAQKLFF
size: NA
V: TRBV5-1
J: TRBJ1-4
D: TRBD1

DNA: TGTGCCAGCAGCTCTAGGGACAGTACAATCAATCAGCCCCAGCATTTT
CDR3: CASSSRDSTINQPQHF
size: few
V: TRBV7-2
J: TRBJ1-5
D: TRBD1

DNA: TGTGCCAGTAGCCGGTCTCCCGACGGGGCAGATACGCAGTATTTT
CDR3: CASSRSPDGADTQYF
size: NA
V: TRBV19
J: TRBJ2-3
D: NA

DNA: TGCGCCAGCAGCTCGACTAGCGGGTTTTCCTACAATGAGCAGTTCTTC
CDR3: CASSSTSGFSYNEQFF
size: few
V: TRBV5-1
J: TRBJ2-1
D: TRBD2

DNA: TGTGCCAGCAGTCCCCCGGACGGAGAGGCAAGGGAGCTGTTTTTT
CDR3: CASSPPDGEARELFF
size: few
V: TRBV28
J: TRBJ2-2
D: NA

DNA: TGTGCCAGCTCACGGTTGAACGGAAATGGAAACACCATATATTTT
CDR3: CASSRLNGNGNTIYF
size: NA
V: TRBV18
J: TRBJ1-3
D: NA

DNA: TGTGCCAGTAGGGGGCTAGCGGGAGGGCTGGCGGAGAACATTCAGTACTTC
CDR3: CASRGLAGGLAENIQYF
size: NA
V: TRBV19
J: TRBJ2-4
D: TRBD2

DNA: TGTGCCAGCAGAAACGCGGGACTCATTAACAATGAGCAGTTCTTC
CDR3: CASRNAGLINNEQFF
size: NA
V: TRBV27
J: TRBJ2-1
D: NA

DNA: TGCGCCAGCAGCTTGACCCTCGGGACGGGCGAGCAGTACTTC
CDR3: CASSLTLGTGEQYF
size: NA
V: TRBV5-1
J: TRBJ2-7
D: NA

DNA: TGTGCCAGCAGGTCCGCCCCTACCTACGAGCAGTACTTC
CDR3: CASRSAPTYEQYF
size: NA
V: TRBV28
J: TRBJ2-7
D: NA

DNA: TGTGCCAGCAGCCCGAGTCAGAACACCGGGGAGCTGTTTTTT
CDR3: CASSPSQNTGELFF
size: NA
V: TRBV7-2
J: TRBJ2-2
D: NA

DNA: TGTGCCAGCAGCTTGGTTAGCCGGGACGCCGGGGAGCTGTTTTTT
CDR3: CASSLVSRDAGELFF
size: NA
V: TRBV5-6
J: TRBJ2-2
D: NA

DNA: TGTGCCAGCAGCTTAGGGCAGGGGGATGAGCAGTTCTTC
CDR3: CASSLGQGDEQFF
size: NA
V: TRBV11-2
J: TRBJ2-1
D: TRBD1

DNA: TGTGCCAGCAGAAAAAGAGGACTAGCGGTTAGCACAGATACGCAGTATTTT
CDR3: CASRKRGLAVSTDTQYF
size: once
V: TRBV7-8
J: TRBJ2-3
D: TRBD2

DNA: TGTGCCAGCAGTTACCCTACGGGCCGAGGCTACACCTTC
CDR3: CASSYPTGRGYTF
size: NA
V: TRBV6-5
J: TRBJ1-2
D: NA

DNA: TGTGCCAGCAGTGAACCCAGGGGGGAGACCCAGTACTTC
CDR3: CASSEPRGETQYF
size: once
V: TRBV6-1
J: TRBJ2-5
D: TRBD1

DNA: TGTGCCAGCAGCCCAGCTGGCGGGAGGGATACGCAGTATTTT
CDR3: CASSPAGGRDTQYF
size: NA
V: TRBV5-4
J: TRBJ2-3
D: TRBD2

DNA: TGTGCCAGCAGTTGGCGGATAGCGGGTTTCGAGACCCAGTACTTC
CDR3: CASSWRIAGFETQYF
size: NA
V: TRBV6-6
J: TRBJ2-5
D: TRBD2

DNA: TGTGCCAGCAGCTTGGTAGGGGTTCGGACAGATACGCAGTATTTT
CDR3: CASSLVGVRTDTQYF
size: NA
V: TRBV5-4
J: TRBJ2-3
D: NA

DNA: TGTGCCAGCAGTCCTTTGTTGGTGGGGGAGCGGACCCAGTACTTC
CDR3: CASSPLLVGERTQYF
size: few
V: TRBV27
J: TRBJ2-5
D: NA

DNA: TGCGCCAGCAGCCAAGTTAGCGGCTATATCTATGAGCAGTTCTTC
CDR3: CASSQVSGYIYEQFF
size: NA
V: TRBV4-1
J: TRBJ2-1
D: NA

DNA: TGTGCCAGCAGCTTCGACAGGGGCGGTGAAAAACTGTTTTTT
CDR3: CASSFDRGGEKLFF
size: NA
V: TRBV7-2
J: TRBJ1-4
D: TRBD1

DNA: TGTGCCAGCAGTTACTCGAGCACAACGGACGCCGGCTACACCTTC
CDR3: CASSYSSTTDAGYTF
size: many
V: TRBV6-6
J: TRBJ1-2
D: NA

DNA: TGTGCCAGTACCCCCGGGACAGCGATCTCCTACGAGCAGTACTTC
CDR3: CASTPGTAISYEQYF
size: NA
V: TRBV19
J: TRBJ2-7
D: TRBD1

DNA: TGTGCCAGCAGTGAATTTAGCGGGCTAGCCAAAAACATTCAGTACTTC
CDR3: CASSEFSGLAKNIQYF
size: NA
V: TRBV6-1
J: TRBJ2-4
D: TRBD2

DNA: TGTGCCAGCAGCCTCCCCGGGGTGGGGGCCACTGAAGCTTTCTTT
CDR3: CASSLPGVGATEAFF
size: NA
V: TRBV5-4
J: TRBJ1-1
D: NA

DNA: TGTGCCAGCAGTTTAATCCCGGGACAGGGGCGTGAAAAACTGTTTTTT
CDR3: CASSLIPGQGREKLFF
size: few
V: TRBV27
J: TRBJ1-4
D: TRBD1

DNA: TGTGCCAGCAGCTCCGTGGCCACCTCTGGGGCCAACGTCCTGACTTTC
CDR3: CASSSVATSGANVLTF
size: NA
V: TRBV7-3
J: TRBJ2-6
D: NA

DNA: TGTGCCAGCAGGGAGTGGATGGCCGGGGAGCTGTTTTTT
CDR3: CASREWMAGELFF
size: few
V: TRBV27
J: TRBJ2-2
D: NA

DNA: TGTGCCAGCAGCTTATATCTCCCTCTTGGGATGGGGAATGAAAAACTGTTTTTT
CDR3: CASSLYLPLGMGNEKLFF
size: NA
V: TRBV7-8
J: TRBJ1-4
D: NA

DNA: TGTGCCTGGACTGCTTGGGACCCACAGTTAGCTAACTATGGCTACACCTTC
CDR3: CAWTAWDPQLANYGYTF
size: few
V: TRBV30
J: TRBJ1-2
D: NA

DNA: TGTGCCAGCAGCTCCCAGTACGAGCAGTACTTC
CDR3: CASSSQYEQYF
size: NA
V: TRBV13
J: TRBJ2-7
D: NA

DNA: TGTGCCAGCAGCAAAAGGCGACAGGGAGGGGAAAAACTGTTTTTT
CDR3: CASSKRRQGGEKLFF
size: NA
V: TRBV6-5
J: TRBJ1-4
D: TRBD1

DNA: TGTGCCAGCACCCCAGGGAGCGGGAGATCCTACGAGCAGTACTTC
CDR3: CASTPGSGRSYEQYF
size: few
V: TRBV9
J: TRBJ2-7
D: TRBD2

DNA: TGCAGCGTTGTAGGCGTAAGCGGGAGGGCCCACGAGCAGTACTTC
CDR3: CSVVGVSGRAHEQYF
size: NA
V: TRBV29-1
J: TRBJ2-7
D: TRBD2

DNA: TGTGCCAGCAGCCCCGAGGGACAGGGCTCCGGTATCGGCTACGAGCAGTACTTC
CDR3: CASSPEGQGSGIGYEQYF
size: NA
V: TRBV7-9
J: TRBJ2-7
D: TRBD1

DNA: TGTGCCAGCTCCCGGTACACCGGGGAGCTGTTTTTT
CDR3: CASSRYTGELFF
size: NA
V: TRBV18
J: TRBJ2-2
D: NA

DNA: TGTGCCACCGACAGGGGAACTGAAGCTTTCTTT
CDR3: CATDRGTEAFF
size: NA
V: TRBV7-9
J: TRBJ1-1
D: TRBD1

DNA: TGTGCCACCAGCCGCGGGAAATTCAGTCCCCAGCATTTT
CDR3: CATSRGKFSPQHF
size: NA
V: TRBV15
J: TRBJ1-5
D: NA

DNA: TGCGCCAGCAGCTCGGGAGGGTCCACAGGGGGTTACCAAGAGACCCAGTACTTC
CDR3: CASSSGGSTGGYQETQYF
size: NA
V: TRBV5-1
J: TRBJ2-5
D: NA

DNA: TGTGCCAGTAGTCTCAGCGGGTGGGGGGCCTCCTACAATGAGCAGTTCTTC
CDR3: CASSLSGWGASYNEQFF
size: NA
V: TRBV19
J: TRBJ2-1
D: NA